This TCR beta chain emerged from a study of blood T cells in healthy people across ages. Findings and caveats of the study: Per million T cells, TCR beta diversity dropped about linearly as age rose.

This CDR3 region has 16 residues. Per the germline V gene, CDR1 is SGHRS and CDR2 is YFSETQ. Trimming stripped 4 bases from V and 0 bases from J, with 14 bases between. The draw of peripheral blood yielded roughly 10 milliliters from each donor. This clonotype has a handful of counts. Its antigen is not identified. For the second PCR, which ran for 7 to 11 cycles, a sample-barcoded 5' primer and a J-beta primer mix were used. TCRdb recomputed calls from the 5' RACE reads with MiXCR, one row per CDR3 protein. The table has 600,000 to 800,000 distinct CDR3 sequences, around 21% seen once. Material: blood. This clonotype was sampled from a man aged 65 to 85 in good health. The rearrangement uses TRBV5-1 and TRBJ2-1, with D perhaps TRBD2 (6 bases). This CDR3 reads CASSQGLLSSYNEQFF. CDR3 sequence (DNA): TGCGCCAGCAGCCAGGGACTCCTCAGCTCCTACAATGAGCAGTTCTTC.